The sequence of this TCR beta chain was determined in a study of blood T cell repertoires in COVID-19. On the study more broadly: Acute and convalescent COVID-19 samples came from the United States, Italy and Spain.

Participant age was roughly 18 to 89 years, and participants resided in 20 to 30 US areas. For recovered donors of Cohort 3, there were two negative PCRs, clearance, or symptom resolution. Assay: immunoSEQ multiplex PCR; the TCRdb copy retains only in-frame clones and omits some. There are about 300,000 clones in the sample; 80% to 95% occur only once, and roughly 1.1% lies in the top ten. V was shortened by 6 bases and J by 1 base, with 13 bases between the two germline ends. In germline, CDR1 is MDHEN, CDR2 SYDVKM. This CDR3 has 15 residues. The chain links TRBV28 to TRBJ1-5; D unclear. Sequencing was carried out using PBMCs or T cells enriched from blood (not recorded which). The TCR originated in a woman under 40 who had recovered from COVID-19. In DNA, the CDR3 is TGTGCCAGCAGCCACGCCCCGGGAAGCAATCAGCCCCAGCATTTT. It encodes CASSHAPGSNQPQHF.